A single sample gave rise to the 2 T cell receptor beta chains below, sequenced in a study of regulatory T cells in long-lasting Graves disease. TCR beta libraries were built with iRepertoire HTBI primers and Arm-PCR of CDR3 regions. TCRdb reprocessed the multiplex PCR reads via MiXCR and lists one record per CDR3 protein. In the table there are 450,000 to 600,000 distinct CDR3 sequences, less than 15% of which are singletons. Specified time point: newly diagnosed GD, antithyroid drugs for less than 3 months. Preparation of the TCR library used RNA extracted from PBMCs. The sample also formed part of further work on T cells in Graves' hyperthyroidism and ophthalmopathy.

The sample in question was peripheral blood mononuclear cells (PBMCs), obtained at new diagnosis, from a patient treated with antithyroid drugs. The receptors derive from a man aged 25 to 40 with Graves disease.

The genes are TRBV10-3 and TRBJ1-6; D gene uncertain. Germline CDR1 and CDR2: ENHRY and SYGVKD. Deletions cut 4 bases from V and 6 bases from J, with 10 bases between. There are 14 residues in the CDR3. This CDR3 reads CAISAGPLNSPLHF. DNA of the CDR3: TGTGCCATCAGTGCCGGCCCCCTTAATTCACCCCTCCACTTT.

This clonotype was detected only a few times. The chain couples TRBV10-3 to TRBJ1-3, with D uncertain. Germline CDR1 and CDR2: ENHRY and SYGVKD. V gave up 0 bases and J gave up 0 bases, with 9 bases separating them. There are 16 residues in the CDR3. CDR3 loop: CAISESQSSSGNTIYF. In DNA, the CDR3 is TGTGCCATCAGTGAGTCCCAGTCGAGCTCTGGAAACACCATATATTTT.